Here is one T cell receptor (beta chain) with its context. Its cognate antigen is unknown. Trimming shortened V by 7 bases and J by 9 bases, and 12 bases separated the two germline ends. CDR1 and CDR2 (germline): SNHLY, FYNNEI. The CDR3 consists of 11 residues. This record belongs to a study of a mutant IDH1 vaccine in newly diagnosed glioma. On the study more broadly: Vaccine administration was initiated 4-6 weeks following radiotherapy alone, or with temozolomide cycles. Of treated patients, approximately 62% were men and roughly 40% women, averaging roughly 40 years. Pretreatment consisted of radiotherapy, temozolomide, or both, with most receiving both. Study outcomes and limitations: Top-clonotype changes in peripheral T cells seemed unrelated to pseudoprogression.

Time point of the sample: week 11, during vaccination. Every vaccine dose comprised 300 ug of mutant IDH1 20-mer peptide plus topical imiquimod. The repertoire was sequenced with immunoSEQ multiplex PCR; TCRdb's copy has only in-frame clones and lacks some. This table has over 95,000 clones, roughly 90% appearing once. The sequence was obtained from a woman aged 45-65 years with glioma. Here the sequenced sample was PBMCs, taken from a glioma patient whose treatment included an IDH1 peptide vaccine. The genes are TRBV2 and TRBJ1-1; D is unclear. CDR3 residues: CASIIEPQAFF. CDR3 DNA: TGTGCCAGCATAATCGAGCCGCAAGCTTTCTTT.